The next 8 T cell receptor beta chains were all read from a single sample in a study of cytomegalovirus exposure and HLA in healthy donors. With 60 Vbeta and 13 Jbeta primers, the PCR was carried out. Profiled with immunoSEQ multiplex PCR; TCRdb holds only in-frame clones, not every one. Here the sample spans 180,000 or so clones, 75% to 80% being singletons. The sample consisted of PBMCs. The origin of the receptors is a female donor in good health and CMV-seronegative.

The chain links TRBV15 to TRBJ1-1, with D unresolved. The V end was cut by 1 base, the J end by 12 bases, with 12 bases between. The CDR3 contains 12 residues. Germline CDR1 and CDR2: LNHNV and YYDKDF (reference sequence). CDR3 protein: CATSRGAVASFF. The DNA of the CDR3 is TGTGCCACCAGCAGAGGTGCGGTTGCTTCTTTCTTT.

In regard to this clone: One junction end does not reproduce the germline sequence, and a read error may be involved. The chain carries TRBV7-9 and TRBJ1-2, with 8 positions matching TRBD1. Germline V gene lookup returns CDR1 SEHNR and CDR2 FQNEAQ (reference sequence). This CDR3 spans 16 amino acids. The CDR3 is CSSSLKAGGQGYGYTF. The DNA of the CDR3 is TGTTCCAGCAGCTTAAAGGCAGGGGGCCAAGGGTATGGCTACACCTTC.

J is TRBJ2-2 and V is TRBV5-6; TRBD1 matches 10 bases. Germline-derived CDR1 and CDR2 are SGHDT and YYEEEE. V shed 0 bases and J 7 bases; nucleotides not matched to a gene: 9. CDR3 length: 17 amino acids. Here the CDR3 DNA reads TGTGCCAGCAGCTTGGCCGGTGACAGGGGGCAAGTCGGGGAGCTGTTTTTT. Translating gives CASSLAGDRGQVGELFF.

J is TRBJ2-2 and V is TRBV7-3; D may be TRBD1 (6 bases). CDR1 and CDR2 from the germline V gene are SGHTA and FQGTGA. The length of the CDR3 is 17 residues. V shed 2 bases and J shed 7 bases, with 20 bases lying between them. The chain's CDR3 is CASSLQAGSWGHGELFF. The CDR3 DNA reads TGTGCCAGCAGCTTACAGGCTGGGAGTTGGGGACACGGGGAGCTGTTTTTT.

This chain joins TRBV2 and TRBJ2-3; D is possibly TRBD1 (6 bases). This CDR3 region has 14 residues. Germline CDR1 and CDR2: SNHLY and FYNNEI. V dropped 3 bases and J dropped 3 bases, with 10 bases sitting between them. DNA for the CDR3: TGTGCCAGCAGTGACCTCCAGGGGACAGATACGCAGTATTTT. This sequence encodes CASSDLQGTDTQYF.

This chain joins TRBV28 and TRBJ2-7; maybe TRBD1 (6 bases). Trimming stripped 3 bases from V and 2 bases from J, with 11 bases between. The CDR3 extends over 14 amino acids. Germline loops: CDR1 MDHEN, CDR2 SYDVKM. The CDR3 DNA is TGTGCCAGCAGTTTGCCCGGACAGACCTACGAGCAGTACTTC. Its protein product is CASSLPGQTYEQYF.

This clone was seen a single time. Here the CDR3 DNA reads TGTGCCAGCTCACCATCCGTCGGACTAGCGGGGGATGATACGCAGTATTTT. Translation: CASSPSVGLAGDDTQYF. The gene calls are TRBV18 and TRBJ2-3, with 13 bases matching TRBD2. With V trimmed by 2 bases and J by 6 bases, 8 bases remained unmatched. From germline, CDR1 is KGHSH and CDR2 LQKENI. This CDR3 is 17 amino acids long.

The V gene is TRBV6-6, the J gene TRBJ2-7; 8 nucleotides line up with TRBD2. Germline values: CDR1 MNHNY, CDR2 SVGAGI (reference sequence). The CDR3 spans 15 residues. V shed 2 bases and J 1 base; nucleotides not matched to a gene: 4. The CDR3 sequence is CASSYRSGRSYEQYF. DNA for the CDR3: TGTGCCAGCAGTTACAGGAGCGGGAGATCCTACGAGCAGTACTTC.